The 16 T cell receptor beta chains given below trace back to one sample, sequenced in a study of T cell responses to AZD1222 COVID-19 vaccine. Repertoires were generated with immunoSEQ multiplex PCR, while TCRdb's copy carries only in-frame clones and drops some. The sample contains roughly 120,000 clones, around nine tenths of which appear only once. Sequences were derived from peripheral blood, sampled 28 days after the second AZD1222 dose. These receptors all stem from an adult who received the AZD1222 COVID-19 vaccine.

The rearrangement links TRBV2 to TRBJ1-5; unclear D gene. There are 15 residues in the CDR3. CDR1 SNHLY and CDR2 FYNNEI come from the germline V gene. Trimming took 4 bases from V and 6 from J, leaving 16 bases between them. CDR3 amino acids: CASSGSLGLVQPQHF. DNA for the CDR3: TGTGCCAGCAGTGGGTCGCTCGGGTTGGTTCAGCCCCAGCATTTT.

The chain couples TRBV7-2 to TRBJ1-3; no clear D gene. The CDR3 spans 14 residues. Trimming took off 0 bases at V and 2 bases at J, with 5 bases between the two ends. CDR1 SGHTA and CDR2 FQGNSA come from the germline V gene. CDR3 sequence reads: CASSLAGPGNTIYF. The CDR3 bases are TGTGCCAGCAGCTTAGCAGGCCCTGGAAACACCATATATTTT.

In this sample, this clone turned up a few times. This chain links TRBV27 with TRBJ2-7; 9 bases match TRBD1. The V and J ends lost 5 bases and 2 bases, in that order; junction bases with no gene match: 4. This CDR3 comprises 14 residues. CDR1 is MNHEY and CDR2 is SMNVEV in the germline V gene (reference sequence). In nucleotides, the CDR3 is TGTGCCAGCAGTGTGGGACAGGGTACCTACGAGCAGTACTTC. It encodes CASSVGQGTYEQYF.

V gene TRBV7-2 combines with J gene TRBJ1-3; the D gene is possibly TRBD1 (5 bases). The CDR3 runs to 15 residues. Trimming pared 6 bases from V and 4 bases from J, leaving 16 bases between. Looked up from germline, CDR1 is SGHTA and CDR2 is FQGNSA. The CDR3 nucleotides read TGTGCCAGCAGTTCAGCGGGGCACTCCGGAAACACCATATATTTT. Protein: CASSSAGHSGNTIYF.

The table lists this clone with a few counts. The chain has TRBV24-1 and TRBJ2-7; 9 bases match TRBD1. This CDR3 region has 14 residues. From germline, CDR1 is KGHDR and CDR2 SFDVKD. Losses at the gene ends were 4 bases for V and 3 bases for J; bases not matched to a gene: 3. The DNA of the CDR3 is TGTGCCACCAGTGACCCGACAGGGGGCTACGAGCAGTACTTC. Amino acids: CATSDPTGGYEQYF.

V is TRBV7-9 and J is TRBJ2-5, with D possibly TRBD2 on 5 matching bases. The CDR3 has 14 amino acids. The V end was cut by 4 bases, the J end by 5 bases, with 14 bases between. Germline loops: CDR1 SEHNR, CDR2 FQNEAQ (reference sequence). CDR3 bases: TGTGCCAGCAGCTCCGACCCCCTAGCTGAGACCCAGTACTTC. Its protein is CASSSDPLAETQYF.

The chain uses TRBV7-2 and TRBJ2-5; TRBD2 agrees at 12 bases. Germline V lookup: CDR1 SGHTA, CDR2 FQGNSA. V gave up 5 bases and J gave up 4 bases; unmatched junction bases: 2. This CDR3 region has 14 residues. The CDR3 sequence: CASSLTSGGETQYF. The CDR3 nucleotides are TGTGCCAGCAGCCTGACTAGCGGGGGAGAGACCCAGTACTTC. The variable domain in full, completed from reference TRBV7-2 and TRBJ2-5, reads GAGVSQSPSNKVTEKGKDVELRCDPISGHTALYWYRQSLGQGLEFLIYFQGNSAPDKSGLPSDRFSAERTGGSVSTLTIQRTQQEDSAVYLCASSLTSGGETQYFGPGTRLLVL.

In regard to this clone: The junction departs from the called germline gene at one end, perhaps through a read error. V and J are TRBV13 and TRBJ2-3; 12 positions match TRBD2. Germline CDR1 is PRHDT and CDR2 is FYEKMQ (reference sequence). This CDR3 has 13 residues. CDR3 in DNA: TGTGCCAGCAGCTTAGCACTAGCGGGGGGAAGGCATTTT. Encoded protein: CASSLALAGGRHF.

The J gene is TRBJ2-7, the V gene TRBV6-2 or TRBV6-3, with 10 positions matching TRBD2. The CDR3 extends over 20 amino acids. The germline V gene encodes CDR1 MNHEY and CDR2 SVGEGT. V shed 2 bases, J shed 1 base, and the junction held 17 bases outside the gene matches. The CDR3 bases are TGTGCCAGCAGTTACCTGAGCCTTAGACTAGCGGGCCCCCCTTCCTACGAGCAGTACTTC. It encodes CASSYLSLRLAGPPSYEQYF.

This CDR3 reads CASSLKTGGSSYNSPLHF. The CDR3 nucleotides read TGCGCCAGCAGCCTCAAAACCGGGGGGAGCTCCTATAATTCACCCCTCCACTTT. The chain carries TRBV4-1 and TRBJ1-6; weak D call: TRBD1 (5 bases). Germline CDR1 reads MGHRA; CDR2 reads YSYEKL. The CDR3 is made up of 18 amino acids. V was shortened by 4 bases and J by 0 bases, with 16 bases between the two germline ends.

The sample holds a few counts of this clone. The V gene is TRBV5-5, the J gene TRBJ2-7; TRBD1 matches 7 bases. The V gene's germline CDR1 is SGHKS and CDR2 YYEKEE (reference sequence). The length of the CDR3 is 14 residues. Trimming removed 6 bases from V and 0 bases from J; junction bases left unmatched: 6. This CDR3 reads CASNPGTVSYEQYF. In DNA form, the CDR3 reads TGTGCCAGCAACCCCGGGACAGTCTCCTACGAGCAGTACTTC.

The CDR3: CAIAQGFGGYTF. Here the CDR3 DNA reads TGTGCCATCGCCCAGGGCTTTGGTGGCTACACCTTC. The rearrangement uses TRBV5-4 and TRBJ1-2, with TRBD1 as a possible D gene (5 bases). Trimming cost V 9 bases and J 7 bases, with 16 bases left between them. Germline V CDR1 and CDR2: SGHNT, YYREEE (reference sequence). The CDR3 totals 12 residues.

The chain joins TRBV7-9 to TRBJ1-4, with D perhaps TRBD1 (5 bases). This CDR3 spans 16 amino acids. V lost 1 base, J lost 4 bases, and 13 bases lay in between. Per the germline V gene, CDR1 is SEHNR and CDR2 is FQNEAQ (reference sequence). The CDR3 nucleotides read TGTGCCAGCAGCTTAGGATGGGGCGGGATTAATGAAAAACTGTTTTTT. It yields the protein CASSLGWGGINEKLFF.

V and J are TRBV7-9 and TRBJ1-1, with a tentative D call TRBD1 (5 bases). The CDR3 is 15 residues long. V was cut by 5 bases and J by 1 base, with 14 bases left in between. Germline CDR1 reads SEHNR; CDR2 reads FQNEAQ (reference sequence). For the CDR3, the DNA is TGTGCCAGCAGCACGCAAACAGGATCGAACACTGAAGCTTTCTTT. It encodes CASSTQTGSNTEAFF.

The CDR3 DNA reads TGTGCCAGCAGCCCCCGATCGGTCCGGGATTACGAGCAGTACTTC. Its protein product is CASSPRSVRDYEQYF. V usage is TRBV5-4 and J usage is TRBJ2-7, with D possibly being TRBD2 (5 bases). The CDR3 has 15 amino acids. Germline V gene lookup returns CDR1 SGHNT and CDR2 YYREEE (reference sequence). Trimming removed 4 bases from V and 4 bases from J, with 18 bases in between.

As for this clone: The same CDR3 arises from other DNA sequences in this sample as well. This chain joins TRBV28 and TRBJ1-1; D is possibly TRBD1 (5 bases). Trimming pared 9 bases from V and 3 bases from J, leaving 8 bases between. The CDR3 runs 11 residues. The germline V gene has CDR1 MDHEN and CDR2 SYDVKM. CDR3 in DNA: TGTGCCAGTACAGGTTACACTGAAGCTTTCTTT. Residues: CASTGYTEAFF.